This TCR beta chain was sequenced for a study of early T cells in non-severe SARS-CoV-2 infection. The germline CDR1 and CDR2 sequences are DFQATT and SNEGSKA (reference sequence). This CDR3 spans 13 amino acids. The ends were cut back, 3 bases at V and 2 bases at J, with 11 bases in the middle. TCRdb re-derived calls from the 5' RACE reads in MiXCR, one entry per CDR3 protein. The sample has approximately 71,000 distinct CDR3 sequences; roughly an eighth are singletons. Sequenced material: whole blood. The receptor was isolated from an adult who was a healthcare worker with PCR-confirmed SARS-CoV-2 infection or an uninfected control (not recorded which). The rearrangement joins TRBV20-1 to TRBJ2-7, with D uncertain. CDR3 in amino acids: CSARRRQTYEQYF. As DNA, the CDR3 is TGCAGTGCTAGGAGAAGACAAACCTACGAGCAGTACTTC.